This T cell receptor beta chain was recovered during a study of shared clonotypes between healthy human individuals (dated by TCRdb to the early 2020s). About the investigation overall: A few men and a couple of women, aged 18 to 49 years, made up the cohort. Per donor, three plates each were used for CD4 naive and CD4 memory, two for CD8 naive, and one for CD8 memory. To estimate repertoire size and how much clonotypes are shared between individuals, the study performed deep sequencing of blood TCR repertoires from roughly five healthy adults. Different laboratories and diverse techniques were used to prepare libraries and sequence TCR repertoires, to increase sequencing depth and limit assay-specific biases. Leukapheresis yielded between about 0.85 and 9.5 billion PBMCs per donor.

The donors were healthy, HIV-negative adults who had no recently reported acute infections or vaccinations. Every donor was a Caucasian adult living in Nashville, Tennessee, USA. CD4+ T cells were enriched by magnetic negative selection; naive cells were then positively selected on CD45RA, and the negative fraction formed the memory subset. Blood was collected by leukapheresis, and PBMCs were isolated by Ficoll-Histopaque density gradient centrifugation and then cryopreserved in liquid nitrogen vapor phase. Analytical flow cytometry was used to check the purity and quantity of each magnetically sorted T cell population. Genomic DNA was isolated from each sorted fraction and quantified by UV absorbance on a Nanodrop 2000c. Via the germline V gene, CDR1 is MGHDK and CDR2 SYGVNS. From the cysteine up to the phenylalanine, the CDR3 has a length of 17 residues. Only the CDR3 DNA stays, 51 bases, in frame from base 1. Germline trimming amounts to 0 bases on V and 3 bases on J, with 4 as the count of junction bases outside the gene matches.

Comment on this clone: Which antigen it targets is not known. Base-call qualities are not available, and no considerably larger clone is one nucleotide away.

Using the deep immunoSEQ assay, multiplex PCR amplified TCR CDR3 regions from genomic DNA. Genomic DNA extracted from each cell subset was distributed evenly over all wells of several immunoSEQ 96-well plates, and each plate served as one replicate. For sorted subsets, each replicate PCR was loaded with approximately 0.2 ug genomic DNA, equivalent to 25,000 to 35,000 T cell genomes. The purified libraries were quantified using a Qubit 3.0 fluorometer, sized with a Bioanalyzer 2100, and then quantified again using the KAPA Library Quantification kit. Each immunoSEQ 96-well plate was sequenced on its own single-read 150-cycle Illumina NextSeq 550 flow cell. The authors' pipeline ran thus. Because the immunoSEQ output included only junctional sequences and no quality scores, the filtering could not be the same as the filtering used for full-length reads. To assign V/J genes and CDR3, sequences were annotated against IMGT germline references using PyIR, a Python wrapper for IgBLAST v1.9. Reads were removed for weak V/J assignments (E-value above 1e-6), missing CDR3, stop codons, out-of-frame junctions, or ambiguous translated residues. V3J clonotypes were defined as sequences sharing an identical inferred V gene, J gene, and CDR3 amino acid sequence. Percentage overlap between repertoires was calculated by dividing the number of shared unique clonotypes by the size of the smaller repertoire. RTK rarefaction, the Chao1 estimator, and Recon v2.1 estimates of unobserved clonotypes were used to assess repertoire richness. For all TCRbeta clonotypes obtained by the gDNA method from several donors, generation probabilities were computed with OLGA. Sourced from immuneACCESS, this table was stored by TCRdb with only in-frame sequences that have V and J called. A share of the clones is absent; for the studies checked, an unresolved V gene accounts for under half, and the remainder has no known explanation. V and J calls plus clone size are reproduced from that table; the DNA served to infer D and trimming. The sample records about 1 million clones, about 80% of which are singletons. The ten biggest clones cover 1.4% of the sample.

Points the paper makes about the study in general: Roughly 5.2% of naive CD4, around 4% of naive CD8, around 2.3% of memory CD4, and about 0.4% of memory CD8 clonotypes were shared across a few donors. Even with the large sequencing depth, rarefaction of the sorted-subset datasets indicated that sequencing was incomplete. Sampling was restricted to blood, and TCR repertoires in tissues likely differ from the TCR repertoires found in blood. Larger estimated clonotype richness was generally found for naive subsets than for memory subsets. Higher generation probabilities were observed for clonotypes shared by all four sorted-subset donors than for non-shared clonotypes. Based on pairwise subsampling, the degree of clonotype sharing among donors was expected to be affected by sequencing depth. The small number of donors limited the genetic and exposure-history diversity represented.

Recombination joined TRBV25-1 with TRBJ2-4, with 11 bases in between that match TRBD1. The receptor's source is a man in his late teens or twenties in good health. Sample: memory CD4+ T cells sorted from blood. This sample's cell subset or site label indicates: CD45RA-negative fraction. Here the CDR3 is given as CASSEYRTGGGKNIQYF. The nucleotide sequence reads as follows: TGTGCCAGCAGTGAATACCGGACAGGGGGCGGCAAAAACATTCAGTACTTC.